This TCR beta chain was recovered during a study of T cell responses to AZD1222 COVID-19 vaccine. Overall study results and limits: As reported, nearly half of all spike-specific TCRs target variant regions that are unmutated. With dominance at 160-218 and 743-854, vaccine-associated CD4 TCRs spanned spike. Seropositive at baseline were only five or six AZD1222 recipients.

With regard to this clone: Antigen: not known.

The CDR3 has 13 residues. Germline assignment: CDR1 SGHRS and CDR2 YFSETQ. Trimming shortened V by 2 bases and J by 14 bases, and 16 bases separated the two germline ends. The method was immunoSEQ multiplex PCR; TCRdb's version includes in-frame clones alone and lacks a portion of them. The sample lists approximately 120,000 clones, approximately 90% occurring once. The TCR comes from an adult in good health. The sample here was peripheral blood, taken on day 0 of AZD1222 vaccination. The rearrangement uses TRBV5-1 and TRBJ1-4; tentative D call: TRBD1 (6 bases). The CDR3 spells CASSFLTDSHLFF. Written as DNA, the CDR3 is TGCGCCAGCAGCTTCCTGACGGACAGCCACCTGTTTTTT.